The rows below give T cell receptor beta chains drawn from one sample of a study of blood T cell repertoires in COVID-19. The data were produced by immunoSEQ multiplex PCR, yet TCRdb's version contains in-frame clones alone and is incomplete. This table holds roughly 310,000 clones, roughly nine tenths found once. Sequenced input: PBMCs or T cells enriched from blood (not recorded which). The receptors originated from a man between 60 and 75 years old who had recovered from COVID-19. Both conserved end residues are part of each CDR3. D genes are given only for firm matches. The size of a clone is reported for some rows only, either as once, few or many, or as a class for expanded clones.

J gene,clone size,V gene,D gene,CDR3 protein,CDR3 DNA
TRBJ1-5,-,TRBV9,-,CASSRGSGNQPQHF,TGTGCCAGCAGTAGGGGAAGTGGCAATCAGCCCCAGCATTTT
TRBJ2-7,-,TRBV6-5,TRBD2,CASEREGTYEQYF,TGTGCCAGCGAGCGGGAGGGGACCTACGAGCAGTACTTC
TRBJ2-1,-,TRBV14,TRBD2,CASSPWTSGYNEQFF,TGTGCCAGCAGCCCGTGGACTAGCGGTTACAATGAGCAGTTCTTC
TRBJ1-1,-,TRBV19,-,CASRSTMVHEAFF,TGTGCCAGTAGATCGACTATGGTGCATGAAGCTTTCTTT
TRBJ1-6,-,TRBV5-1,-,CASSLGQVEAYNSPLHF,TGCGCCAGCAGCTTGGGCCAGGTCGAAGCCTATAATTCACCCCTCCACTTT
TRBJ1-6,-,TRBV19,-,CASSKGVGYSPLHF,TGTGCCAGTAGCAAAGGGGTAGGCTATTCACCCCTCCACTTT
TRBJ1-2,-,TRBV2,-,CASRDLGQYPYDYTF,TGTGCCAGCAGAGACCTAGGACAGTACCCTTATGACTACACCTTC
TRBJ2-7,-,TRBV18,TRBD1,CASSRQGAQDEQYF,TGTGCCAGCTCACGACAGGGGGCCCAGGACGAGCAGTACTTC
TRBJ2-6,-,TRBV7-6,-,CASSFLGTPSLAGANVLTF,TGTGCCAGCAGCTTCCTCGGGACTCCTAGCTTGGCTGGGGCCAACGTCCTGACTTTC
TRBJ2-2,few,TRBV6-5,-,CASQGIFSGELFF,TGTGCCAGCCAGGGGATTTTTTCAGGGGAGCTGTTTTTT
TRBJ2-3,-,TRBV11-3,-,CASSQGRGHTDTQYF,TGTGCCAGCAGCCAAGGTCGAGGACACACAGATACGCAGTATTTT
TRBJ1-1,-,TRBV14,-,CASSQSHIGDTNTEAFF,TGTGCCAGCAGCCAAAGTCATATTGGGGACACTAACACTGAAGCTTTCTTT
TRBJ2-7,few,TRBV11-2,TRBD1,CASSSPRQGYEQYF,TGTGCCAGCAGCTCCCCGAGACAGGGTTACGAGCAGTACTTC
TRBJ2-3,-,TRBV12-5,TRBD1,CASGTGTGPSTDTQYF,TGTGCTAGTGGAACCGGGACAGGGCCTAGCACAGATACGCAGTATTTT
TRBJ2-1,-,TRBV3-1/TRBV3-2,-,CASSQELSTYNEQFF,TGTGCCAGCAGCCAAGAACTTTCGACCTACAATGAGCAGTTCTTC
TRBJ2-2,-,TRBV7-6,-,CASSLQIANTGELFF,TGTGCCAGCAGCTTACAGATCGCGAACACCGGGGAGCTGTTTTTT
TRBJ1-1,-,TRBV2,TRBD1,CASNRQGPSEAFF,TGTGCCAGCAATAGACAGGGACCCAGTGAAGCTTTCTTT
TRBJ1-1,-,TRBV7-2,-,CASNKGQLNTEAFF,TGTGCCAGCAACAAGGGGCAGTTGAACACTGAAGCTTTCTTT
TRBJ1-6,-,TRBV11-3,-,CASSLEGSSPLHF,TGTGCCAGCAGCTTAGAGGGCAGTTCACCCCTCCACTTT
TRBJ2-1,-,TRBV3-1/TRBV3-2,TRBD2,CASSQGRLAGGYNEQFF,TGTGCCAGCAGCCAAGGACGCCTAGCGGGAGGGTACAATGAGCAGTTCTTC
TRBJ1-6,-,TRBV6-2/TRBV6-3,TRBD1,CASSYAGQGSPLHF,TGTGCCAGCAGTTACGCGGGACAGGGATCACCCCTCCACTTT
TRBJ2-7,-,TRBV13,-,CASSLRGLPIFEQYF,TGTGCCAGCAGTTTACGCGGGCTACCCATTTTTGAGCAGTACTTC
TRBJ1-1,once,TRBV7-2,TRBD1,CASSLIGAGGYEAFF,TGTGCCAGCAGCTTAATCGGTGCAGGGGGCTATGAAGCTTTCTTT
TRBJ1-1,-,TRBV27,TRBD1,CASSRWGQAAFF,TGTGCCAGCAGTCGATGGGGACAGGCAGCTTTCTTT